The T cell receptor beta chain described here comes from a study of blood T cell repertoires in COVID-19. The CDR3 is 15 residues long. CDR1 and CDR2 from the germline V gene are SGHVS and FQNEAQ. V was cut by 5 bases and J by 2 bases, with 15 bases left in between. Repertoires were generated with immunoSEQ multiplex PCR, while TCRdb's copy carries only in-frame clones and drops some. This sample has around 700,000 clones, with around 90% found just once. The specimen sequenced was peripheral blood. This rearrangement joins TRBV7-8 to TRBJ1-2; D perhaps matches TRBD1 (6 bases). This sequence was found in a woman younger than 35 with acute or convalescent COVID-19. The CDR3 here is CASSRGAGENYGYTF. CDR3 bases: TGTGCCAGCAGCAGGGGGGCGGGGGAAAACTATGGCTACACCTTC.